This record concerns one T cell receptor (beta chain) sequence. The antigen is undetermined. This record belongs to a study of long-term antiretroviral therapy in people with HIV. Specimens carried roughly 0.95-10 million cryopreserved PBMC before DNA extraction. Study-wide points: Clones with expansion before ART led the repertoire at all time points.

Survey-level immunoSEQ v3.0 assays were run. Profiling relied on immunoSEQ multiplex PCR, and the TCRdb table lists in-frame clones only, not all of them. The data show 25,000 or so clones, about 77% seen once. The CDR3 has 15 amino acids. The germline V gene encodes CDR1 LGHNA and CDR2 YNFKEQ. Trimming left V 4 bases short and J 7 bases short, with 16 bases between. The receptor comes from a man younger than 35 with HIV. The rearrangement joins TRBV4-2 to TRBJ2-2, with D possibly being TRBD2 (5 bases). The material was unsorted PBMCs, obtained 1.5 years before starting antiretroviral therapy. CDR3 amino acids: CASSPDRGMGGELFF. The CDR3 DNA sequence: TGTGCCAGCAGCCCAGACCGGGGAATGGGCGGGGAGCTGTTTTTT.